This T cell receptor beta chain was captured in a study of blood T cell repertoires in COVID-19 (dated by TCRdb to between 2020 and 2021). About the full investigation: Collaborator samples came from the United States, Italy and Spain and covered acute and convalescent phases of COVID-19. Subjects who had been exposed to COVID-19, were actively infected with it, or had recovered from it provided the deeply sampled blood TCRbeta repertoires that made up the dataset. Nearly every sample came with metadata listing a de-identified subject ID, COVID-19 status, age in years and sex. The samples were drawn from two sources: the first 160 participants of the ongoing ImmuneRACE study, and 1,000 to 1,500 subjects contributed by 6 global collaborators. The repertoires were released in a freely available public database meant as a resource for research on the immune response to SARS-CoV-2. Where available, HLA class I and class II types were taken from metadata supplied by the sample provider and were not determined by assay-based typing. The prospective study material was composed of cDNA or gDNA derived from T cells, B-cell-depleted T cells, or PBMCs. General study outcomes and caveats: How much clinical and demographic metadata was included differed by source and by participant, and the metadata was provided uncurated.

Germline trimming amounts to 2 bases on V and 3 bases on J, with 4 as the count of junction bases outside the gene matches. As encoded in the germline V gene, CDR1 is MNHEY while CDR2 is SVGEGT. Inclusive of the bounding cysteine and phenylalanine, the CDR3 is 16 residues long. CDR3 DNA is the only sequence kept; it has 48 bases, read in frame from the first base. Comment on this clone: Which antigen it targets is not known. No much larger clone exists at a distance of one base, and base qualities are not known.

The immunoSEQ Assay, a bias-controlled multiplex PCR, was used to amplify TCRbeta CDR3 regions from genomic DNA. The authors processed their data as follows. Nucleated cell counts per sample were estimated from amplification of reference gene primers within the assay. To quantify the absolute abundance of each unique TCRbeta CDR3 rearrangement, sequence reads were collapsed and filtered. For each sample, productive Simpson clonality was calculated as the square root of Simpson's diversity index over productive rearrangements. Entries here come from immuneACCESS through TCRdb and include only in-frame sequences with V and J called. Some clones fail to appear in such tables; in the studies checked, an unresolved V gene covers under half of the shortfall, and the cause of the remainder is unknown. The V and J calls and clone size come from that table; D and trimming were worked out from the DNA. The sample yields fewer than 85,000 clones; around 80% were counted once. The ten largest clones represent more than 15% of the sample.

Collaborating institutions collected whole blood in K2EDTA tubes following their own protocols. For TCRbeta analysis, collaborators shipped samples in one of three forms: frozen whole blood, isolated PBMCs, or DNA extracted from either of those sample types. The sequence links TRBV6-2 or TRBV6-3 to TRBJ1-2; 12 of the junction bases match TRBD1. The TCR originated in a woman aged 60 to 75 with acute or convalescent COVID-19. Input material: peripheral blood. CDR3 sequence: CASSYPGQGADYGYTF. The DNA sequence is as follows: TGTGCCAGCAGTTACCCGGGACAGGGGGCGGACTATGGCTACACCTTC.